This T cell receptor (beta chain) was identified during a study of vaccination effects on CD4 cells after COVID-19. Across the study: Sampling occurred 16 days and one week pre-vaccination in a couple of convalescent patients.

Antigen-specific CD4+ T cells were first expanded with viral peptide pools by the ViraFEST assay and only then sequenced. CD4+ T cells were isolated after less than 12 days of culture. Infection dated between March and December 2020, before the Alpha, Beta and Delta variants reached the United States. PBMC cultures contained about 1.9 million cells per well, about 11 IU/ml IL-2 and around 9.9 ug/ml peptides. The CDR3 covers 15 residues. The V and J ends lost 4 bases and 6 bases, in that order; junction bases with no gene match: 10. From germline, CDR1 is SGHRS and CDR2 YFSETQ. Findings of the study overall: Late post-vaccination, clones induced by infection and those induced by vaccine underwent marked clonal contraction.

The table came from immunoSEQ multiplex PCR; TCRdb's copy has only in-frame clones and leaves some out. The sample records approximately 38,000 clones, just under 75% being singletons. This clone was detected only a few times. The antigen is undetermined. The J gene is TRBJ1-2, the V gene TRBV5-1, with 9 bases matching TRBD1. Sequencing used CD4+ T cells from PBMCs cultured with a peptide pool, obtained before COVID-19 vaccination. This clonotype was obtained from a human donor who had a prior SARS-CoV-2 infection. The CDR3 reads CASSTEPGQGNGYTF. The CDR3 DNA is TGCGCCAGCAGCACTGAACCGGGACAGGGTAATGGCTACACCTTC. Supplemented by reference TRBV5-1 and TRBJ1-2, the full variable domain reads KAGVTQTPRYLIKTRGQQVTLSCSPISGHRSVSWYQQTPGQGLQFLFEYFSETQRNKGNFPGRFSGRQFSNSRSEMNVSTLELGDSALYLCASSTEPGQGNGYTFGSGTRLTVV.